This TCR beta chain was profiled in a study of CD8 T cells in Susac syndrome. Study outcomes and limitations: Individuals included in the TCR sequencing and HLA analysis were acknowledged by the study to be relatively few in number.

Sequencing of TCR beta was undertaken in CD8+ and CD4+ T cells derived from blood. TEMRA cells were enriched by FACS, and CD4+ and CD8+ T cells were negatively isolated. This CDR3 comprises 16 residues. After removal of 2 bases from V and 7 bases from J, the junction contained 10 bases not matched to a gene. Looked up from germline, CDR1 is SGHRS and CDR2 is YFSETQ. With random hexamers, reverse transcription was performed on about 0.5 to 1 ug of RNA. TCR beta CDR3 was amplified by immunoSEQ multiplex PCR. This amplification extended across 54 Vbeta and 13 Jbeta segments. Each CDR3 protein gets one entry after TCRdb re-called the immunoSEQ multiplex PCR reads with MiXCR. The sample lists 90,000 to 150,000 distinct CDR3 sequences, roughly 93% seen once, with 0.093% in the top ten. Worth noting for this clonotype: As yet, its antigen is unknown.

Material: CD4+ T cells from PBMCs. The chain has TRBV5-1 and TRBJ2-2, with 8 positions matching TRBD2. This clonotype originated in a human donor with multiple sclerosis. The CDR3: CASSFWTGGPVGELFF. The CDR3 DNA reads TGCGCCAGCAGCTTTTGGACGGGGGGGCCAGTCGGGGAGCTGTTTTTT.